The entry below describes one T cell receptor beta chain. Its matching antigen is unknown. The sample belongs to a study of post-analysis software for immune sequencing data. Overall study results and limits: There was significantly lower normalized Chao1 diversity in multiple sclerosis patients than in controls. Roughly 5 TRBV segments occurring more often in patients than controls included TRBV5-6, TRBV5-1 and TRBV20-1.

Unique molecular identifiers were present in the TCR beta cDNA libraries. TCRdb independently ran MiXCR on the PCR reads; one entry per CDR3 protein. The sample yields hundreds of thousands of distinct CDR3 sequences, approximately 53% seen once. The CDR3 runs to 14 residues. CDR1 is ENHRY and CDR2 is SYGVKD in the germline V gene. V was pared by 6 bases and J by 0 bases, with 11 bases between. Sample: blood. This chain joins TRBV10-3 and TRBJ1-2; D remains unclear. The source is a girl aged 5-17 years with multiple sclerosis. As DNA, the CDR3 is TGTGCCATCAGCAAGGGTGAAGCTAACTATGGCTACACCTTC. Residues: CAISKGEANYGYTF.